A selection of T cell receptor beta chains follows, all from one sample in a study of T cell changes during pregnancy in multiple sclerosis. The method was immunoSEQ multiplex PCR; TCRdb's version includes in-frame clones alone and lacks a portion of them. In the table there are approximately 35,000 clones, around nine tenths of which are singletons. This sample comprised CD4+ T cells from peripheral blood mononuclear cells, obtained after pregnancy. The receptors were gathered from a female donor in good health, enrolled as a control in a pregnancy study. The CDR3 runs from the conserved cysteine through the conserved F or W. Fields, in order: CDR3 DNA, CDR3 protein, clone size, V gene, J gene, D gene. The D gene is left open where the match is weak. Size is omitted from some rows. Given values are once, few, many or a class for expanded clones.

CDR3nt: TGCAGCGTCGGACAGGCTTCCTACGAGCAGTACTTC
CDR3aa: CSVGQASYEQYF
abundance: once
v_gene: TRBV29-1
j_gene: TRBJ2-7
d_gene: TRBD1

CDR3nt: TGTGCCAGCAGCTTGAGCCCTCGGGATGAGCAGTTCTTC
CDR3aa: CASSLSPRDEQFF
abundance: few
v_gene: TRBV11-3
j_gene: TRBJ2-1
d_gene: NA

CDR3nt: TGTGCCAGCAGCCTCGGAGTCCGTAGCACCGGGGAGCTGTTTTTT
CDR3aa: CASSLGVRSTGELFF
abundance: NA
v_gene: TRBV28
j_gene: TRBJ2-2
d_gene: NA

CDR3nt: TGCGCCAGCAGCCAAGTGGGACATACTAACTATGGCTACACCTTC
CDR3aa: CASSQVGHTNYGYTF
abundance: NA
v_gene: TRBV4-1
j_gene: TRBJ1-2
d_gene: NA

CDR3nt: TGTGCCAGCAGCTTAGAGTTCGGCCGGGGGACAGATACGCAGTATTTT
CDR3aa: CASSLEFGRGTDTQYF
abundance: NA
v_gene: TRBV7-9
j_gene: TRBJ2-3
d_gene: NA

CDR3nt: TGTGCCAGCAACCTGGACAGGTCGGGAAACACCATATATTTT
CDR3aa: CASNLDRSGNTIYF
abundance: few
v_gene: TRBV2
j_gene: TRBJ1-3
d_gene: TRBD1

CDR3nt: TGCGCCAGCAGCCCGTCGTTTCGGACTAGCGCCCACAATGAGCAGTTCTTC
CDR3aa: CASSPSFRTSAHNEQFF
abundance: NA
v_gene: TRBV4-3
j_gene: TRBJ2-1
d_gene: TRBD2

CDR3nt: TGTGCCAGCAGCCCGGACGATGGGACTGGGAGATACATTCAGTACTTC
CDR3aa: CASSPDDGTGRYIQYF
abundance: NA
v_gene: TRBV7-8
j_gene: TRBJ2-4
d_gene: NA

CDR3nt: TGCAGCGTTGAGGGCGGGGGGGCCACAGATACGCAGTATTTT
CDR3aa: CSVEGGGATDTQYF
abundance: NA
v_gene: TRBV29-1
j_gene: TRBJ2-3
d_gene: TRBD2

CDR3nt: TGTGCCAGTAGTATAAGACCCCGGACAGGCTTTAATTCACCCCTCCACTTT
CDR3aa: CASSIRPRTGFNSPLHF
abundance: once
v_gene: TRBV19
j_gene: TRBJ1-6
d_gene: TRBD1

CDR3nt: TGTGCCAGCAGTAGGGGACAGGAAAATTTCTTC
CDR3aa: CASSRGQENFF
abundance: NA
v_gene: TRBV6-5
j_gene: TRBJ2-1
d_gene: TRBD1

CDR3nt: TGTGCCAGCGGGAGAGACGGGAACAGCGCCCTTAATGAGCAGTTCTTC
CDR3aa: CASGRDGNSALNEQFF
abundance: NA
v_gene: TRBV6-6
j_gene: TRBJ2-1
d_gene: NA

CDR3nt: TGCGCCAGCAGCTTAGACGGGGGAGCTAACTATGGCTACACCTTC
CDR3aa: CASSLDGGANYGYTF
abundance: NA
v_gene: TRBV5-1
j_gene: TRBJ1-2
d_gene: NA

CDR3nt: TGTGCCAGCAGTTTCCCTATACTAGCGGGAGCGGGCTACGAGCAGTACTTC
CDR3aa: CASSFPILAGAGYEQYF
abundance: NA
v_gene: TRBV28
j_gene: TRBJ2-7
d_gene: TRBD2